One and the same sample provided the 5 T cell receptor beta chains below, sequenced in a study of cytomegalovirus exposure and HLA in healthy donors. Data came from immunoSEQ multiplex PCR; TCRdb stores just in-frame clones and leaves some out. This sample has roughly 75,000 clones, with about 94% found just once. Material for sequencing was PBMCs. The receptors here all came from a man between 18 and 35 years old in good health and CMV-seropositive.

Note on this clone: Other DNA sequences in the same sample also yield this CDR3. The chain is built from TRBV4-1 and TRBJ1-2; tentatively, D is TRBD1 (5 bases). Germline V gene lookup returns CDR1 MGHRA and CDR2 YSYEKL. Deletions cut 6 bases from V and 3 bases from J, with 14 bases between. This CDR3 has 14 residues. The CDR3 loop reads CASSQGKLYYGYTF. CDR3 bases: TGCGCCAGCAGTCAGGGCAAGCTGTACTATGGCTACACCTTC.

The J gene is TRBJ2-5, the V gene TRBV7-9, with 9 bases that match TRBD2. Germline-derived CDR1 and CDR2 are SEHNR and FQNEAQ (reference sequence). Germline trimming cut 2 bases from V and 1 base from J; bases unmatched to any gene: 5. This CDR3 spans 16 amino acids. CDR3: CASSLLAGGPQETQYF. The DNA of the CDR3 is TGTGCCAGCAGCTTATTGGCGGGGGGGCCCCAAGAGACCCAGTACTTC. Full variable domain (remainder filled in from reference TRBV7-9 and TRBJ2-5): DTGVSQNPRHKITKRGQNVTFRCDPISEHNRLYWYRQTLGQGPEFLTYFQNEAQLEKSRLLSDRFSAERPKGSFSTLEIQRTEQGDSAMYLCASSLLAGGPQETQYFGPGTRLLVL.

This chain links TRBV5-5 with TRBJ2-7; possible D gene TRBD2, 6 bases. The germline V gene has CDR1 SGHKS and CDR2 YYEKEE (reference sequence). V dropped 4 bases and J dropped 5 bases, with 10 bases sitting between them. The CDR3 spans 12 residues. CDR3 sequence reads: CASSPRGNEQYF. The CDR3 nucleotides read TGTGCCAGCAGCCCTCGGGGGAACGAGCAGTACTTC.

The chain carries TRBV7-9 and TRBJ2-7; 10 bases are a match to TRBD1. Unmatched junction bases numbered 5, after V lost 1 base and J lost 5 bases. The CDR3 is made up of 15 amino acids. The germline V gene has CDR1 SEHNR and CDR2 FQNEAQ (reference sequence). The DNA for the CDR3 is TGTGCCAGCAGCTTAGGGGGGACAGGGGCCCACGAGCAGTACTTC. Encoded protein: CASSLGGTGAHEQYF.

The chain joins TRBV4-1 to TRBJ2-7, with 7 positions matching TRBD1. The CDR3 has 15 residues. Germline V gene sequence: CDR1 MGHRA, CDR2 YSYEKL. The V gene end was trimmed by 4 bases and the J gene end by 4 bases; junction bases not matched to a gene: 10. For the CDR3, the DNA is TGCGCCAGCAGCCTTAGACAGGGTAGTGGTTACGAGCAGTACTTC. Translated: CASSLRQGSGYEQYF.